This T cell receptor (beta chain) came from a study of beta chain features in type 1 diabetes. Of the isolated RNA, all was reverse transcribed, and so the sequenced material was expressed TCRB transcripts. Assay: immunoSEQ multiplex PCR; the TCRdb copy retains only in-frame clones and omits some. The sample has about 140,000 clones; roughly 9.3% are singletons. CDR1 is SGHDN, CDR2 FVKESK, per germline. The CDR3 sequence is 18 residues long. Trimming cost V 1 base and J 3 bases, with 20 bases left between them. Sorting with CD45RO/CCR7/CD25/CD127/CD95/CD27 yielded naive, central memory, regulatory and stem-like memory CD4+ cells. Once sorted, every population was more than 95% pure. Findings and caveats of the study: TCRB CDR3s were moderately but significantly shorter in Type 1 diabetes patients in all four CD4+ subsets. Insertions were fewer and deletions more numerous at VDJ junctions in type 1 diabetes patients.

Concerning this clone itself: Its antigen remains unidentified.

Sequenced: central memory CD4+ T cells from blood. This receptor was obtained from a middle-aged woman in good health. The chain couples TRBV14 to TRBJ2-3; D might be TRBD2 (6 bases). The CDR3 reads CASSQGVYGGLGTDTQYF. The DNA of the CDR3 is TGTGCCAGCAGCCAAGGAGTATACGGGGGTCTCGGGACAGATACGCAGTATTTT.